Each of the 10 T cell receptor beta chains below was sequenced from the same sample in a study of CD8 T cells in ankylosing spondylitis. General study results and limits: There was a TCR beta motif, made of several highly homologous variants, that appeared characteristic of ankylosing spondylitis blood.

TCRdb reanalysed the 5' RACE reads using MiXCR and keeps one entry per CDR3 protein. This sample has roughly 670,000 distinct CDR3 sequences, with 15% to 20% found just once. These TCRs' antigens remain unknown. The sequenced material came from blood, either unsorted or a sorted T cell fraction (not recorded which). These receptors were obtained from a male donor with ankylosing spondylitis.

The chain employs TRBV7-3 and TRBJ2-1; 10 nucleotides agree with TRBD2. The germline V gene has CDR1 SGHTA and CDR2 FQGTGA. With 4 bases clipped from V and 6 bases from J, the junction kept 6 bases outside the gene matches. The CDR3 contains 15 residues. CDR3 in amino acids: CASSYGASGSNEQFF. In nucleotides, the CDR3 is TGTGCCAGCAGCTACGGTGCTAGCGGGAGCAATGAGCAGTTCTTC.

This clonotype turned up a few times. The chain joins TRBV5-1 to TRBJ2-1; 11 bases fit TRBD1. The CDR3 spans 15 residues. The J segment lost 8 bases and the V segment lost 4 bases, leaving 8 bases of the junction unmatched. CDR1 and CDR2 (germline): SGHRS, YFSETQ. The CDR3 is CASSTGTGGSDEQFF. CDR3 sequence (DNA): TGCGCCAGCAGCACGGGGACAGGGGGTAGCGATGAGCAGTTCTTC.

CDR3: CASRQAPGLGVGDTQYF. Written as DNA, the CDR3 is TGTGCCAGCAGGCAGGCTCCGGGACTAGGGGTGGGAGATACGCAGTATTTT. V is TRBV12-3 or TRBV12-4 and J is TRBJ2-3, with 8 bases identical to TRBD2. After removal of 6 bases from V and 5 bases from J, the junction contained 16 bases not matched to a gene. This CDR3 is built from 17 residues.

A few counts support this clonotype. CDR3 DNA sequence: TGTGCCAGCAGCGTAGAGGAGAACACTGAAGCTTTCTTT. Residues: CASSVEENTEAFF. The chain carries TRBV9 and TRBJ1-1; D gene unclear. With 0 bases removed from V and 1 base from J, the gap between germline ends came to 4 bases. Germline CDR1 SGDLS, CDR2 YYNGEE. The CDR3 consists of 13 residues.

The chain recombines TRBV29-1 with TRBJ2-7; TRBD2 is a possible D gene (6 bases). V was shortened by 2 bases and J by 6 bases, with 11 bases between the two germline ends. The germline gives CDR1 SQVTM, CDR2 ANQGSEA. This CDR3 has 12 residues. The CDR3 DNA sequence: TGCAGCGTTGAACTCGGGGGAGGCGAGCAGTACTTC. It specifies CSVELGGGEQYF.

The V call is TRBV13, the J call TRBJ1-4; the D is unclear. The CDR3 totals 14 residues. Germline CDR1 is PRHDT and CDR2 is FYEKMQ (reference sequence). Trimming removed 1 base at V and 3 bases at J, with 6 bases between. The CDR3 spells CASSLVSANEKLFF. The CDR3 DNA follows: TGTGCCAGCAGCTTAGTGTCGGCTAATGAAAAACTGTTTTTT.

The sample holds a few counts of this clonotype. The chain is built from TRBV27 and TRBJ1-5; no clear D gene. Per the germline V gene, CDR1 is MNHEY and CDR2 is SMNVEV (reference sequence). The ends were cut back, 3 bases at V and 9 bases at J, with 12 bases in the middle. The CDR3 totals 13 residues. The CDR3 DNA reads TGTGCCAGCAGTTTGAGTTCTTGGACGCCCCAGCATTTT. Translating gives CASSLSSWTPQHF.

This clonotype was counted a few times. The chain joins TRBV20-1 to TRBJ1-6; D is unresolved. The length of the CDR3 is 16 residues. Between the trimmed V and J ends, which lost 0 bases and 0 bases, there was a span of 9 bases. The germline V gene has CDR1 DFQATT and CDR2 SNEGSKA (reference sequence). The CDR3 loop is CSARDSTSSYNSPLHF. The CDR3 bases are TGCAGTGCTAGAGACAGCACCAGCTCCTATAATTCACCCCTCCACTTT.

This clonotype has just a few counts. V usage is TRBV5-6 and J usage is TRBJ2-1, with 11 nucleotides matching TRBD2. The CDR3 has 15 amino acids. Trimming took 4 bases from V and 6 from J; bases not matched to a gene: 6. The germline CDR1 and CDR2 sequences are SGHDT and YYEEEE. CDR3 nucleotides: TGTGCCAGCAGCCATTTAGCGGGAGGGGGCAATGAGCAGTTCTTC. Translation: CASSHLAGGGNEQFF.

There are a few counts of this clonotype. CDR3 in amino acids: CASSPGTSGRQTQYF. In nucleotides, the CDR3 is TGTGCCAGCAGTCCGGGGACTAGCGGGAGGCAGACCCAGTACTTC. The genes are TRBV27 and TRBJ2-5; TRBD2 agrees at 15 bases. The V gene end was trimmed by 5 bases and the J gene end by 6 bases; junction bases not matched to a gene: 4. Germline V gene lookup returns CDR1 MNHEY and CDR2 SMNVEV (reference sequence). CDR3 size: 15 residues.